The 28 T cell receptor beta chains listed next were all sequenced from one sample in a study of T-cell reconstitution after alpha-beta-depleted transplantation in children. Preparation of the TCRbeta library involved a method that used unique molecular identifiers. Via MiXCR, TCRdb re-called the PCR reads, giving one row per CDR3 protein. The table lists over 550,000 distinct CDR3 sequences, approximately 10% of them singletons. The specimen comprised PBMCs from the stem cell graft donor, sampled from the stem cell graft. All receptors derive from a human donor who donated a stem cell graft to a child with acute myeloid leukemia.

This rearrangement joins TRBV14 to TRBJ1-2, with D unresolved. CDR1 SGHDN and CDR2 FVKESK come from the germline V gene. CDR3 length: 15 residues. Trimming took 1 base from V and 6 from J, leaving 15 bases between them. CDR3 nucleotides: TGTGCCAGCAGCCAAGTTCTGGGTGGGGTTGATGGCTACACCTTC. Protein sequence: CASSQVLGGVDGYTF. Supplemented by reference TRBV14 and TRBJ1-2, the full variable domain reads EAGVTQFPSHSVIEKGQTVTLRCDPISGHDNLYWYRRVMGKEIKFLLHFVKESKQDESGMPNNRFLAERTGGTYSTLKVQPAELEDSGVYFCASSQVLGGVDGYTFGSGTRLTVV.

This clonotype was recorded many times. This chain joins TRBV20-1 and TRBJ2-1; 9 nucleotides agree with TRBD2. From germline, CDR1 is DFQATT and CDR2 SNEGSKA (reference sequence). V dropped 5 bases and J dropped 4; count of bases not matched to a gene: 6. This CDR3 has 14 amino acids. The CDR3 reads CSAYSGRDYNEQFF. DNA for the CDR3: TGCAGTGCTTATAGCGGGAGAGATTACAATGAGCAGTTCTTC.

The CDR3 spells CASSLERVAGEGNEQFF. The CDR3 DNA follows: TGTGCCAGCAGCTTAGAGAGGGTAGCGGGAGAAGGTAATGAGCAGTTCTTC. The V call is TRBV11-2, the J call TRBJ2-1, with TRBD2 matching 9 bases. J was trimmed by 7 bases and V by 0 bases; bases with no gene match: 10. The CDR3 totals 17 residues. Germline V gives CDR1 SGHAT, CDR2 FQNNGV. The full variable domain, rest sourced from reference TRBV11-2 and TRBJ2-1, is EAGVAQSPRYKIIEKRQSVAFWCNPISGHATLYWYQQILGQGPKLLIQFQNNGVVDDSQLPKDRFSAERLKGVDSTLKIQPAKLEDSAVYLCASSLERVAGEGNEQFFGPGTRLTVL.

This clonotype showed up many times. V is TRBV24-1 and J is TRBJ2-5; TRBD2 is a possible D gene (6 bases). The CDR3 spans 15 residues. Germline CDR1 KGHDR, CDR2 SFDVKD. V shed 3 bases and J shed 5 bases, with 15 bases lying between them. CDR3 nucleotide sequence: TGTGCCACCAGTGATAAATTCGGGAGTGGGGAGACCCAGTACTTC. Protein product: CATSDKFGSGETQYF.

The V call is TRBV12-3 or TRBV12-4, the J call TRBJ1-1; 10 positions match TRBD1. This CDR3 spans 12 amino acids. The trim removed 2 bases at V and 10 bases at J, leaving 1 base unmatched. The CDR3 loop reads CASSLRTGGAFF. CDR3 bases: TGTGCCAGCAGTTTAAGGACAGGGGGAGCTTTCTTT.

Turning to this clonotype: A much larger clone is a single base away; this may be a read error. This chain connects TRBV5-5 to TRBJ1-1, with D hard to call. CDR1 and CDR2 (germline): SGHKS, YYEKEE (reference sequence). V shed 0 bases and J shed 4 bases, with 10 bases lying between them. This CDR3 comprises 14 residues. DNA for the CDR3: TGTGCCAGCAGCTTGGCCGAGCTTCTCACTGAAGCTTTCTTT. Translation: CASSLAELLTEAFF.

This chain connects TRBV4-3 to TRBJ2-1; 8 bases line up with TRBD1. This CDR3 spans 16 amino acids. The germline V gene has CDR1 LGHNA and CDR2 YSLEER. The junction had 3 bases not matched to a gene; V was cut back by 2 bases and J by 0 bases. The CDR3, as DNA: TGCGCCAGCAGCCAACCCGGGACAGGCTCCTACAATGAGCAGTTCTTC. Residues: CASSQPGTGSYNEQFF.

V gene TRBV15 combines with J gene TRBJ2-3; D is uncertain. Germline CDR1 and CDR2: LNHNV and YYDKDF (reference sequence). Trimming cost V 0 bases and J 8 bases, with 12 bases left between them. The CDR3 is 14 residues long. The CDR3 DNA follows: TGTGCCACCAGCAGAGACCAATCCACGGGTACGCAGTATTTT. Protein: CATSRDQSTGTQYF.

Note on this clonotype: A much bigger clone sits one base away, suggesting this may be a read error. The CDR3 ends on some other residue instead of the conserved phenylalanine or tryptophan, so this is likely a read error. The chain carries TRBV20-1 and TRBJ2-7; D possibly matches TRBD1 or TRBD2 (5 bases each). The ends were cut back, 3 bases at V and 0 bases at J, with 9 bases in the middle. The CDR3 extends over 13 amino acids. Germline V gene data show CDR1 as DFQATT and CDR2 as SNEGSKA (reference sequence). CDR3 loop: CSARGTASYEQYL. The DNA for the CDR3 is TGCAGTGCTAGGGGGACGGCCTCCTACGAGCAGTACTTA.

This clonotype was counted between two and nine times. V and J are TRBV7-2 and TRBJ2-3; D is ambiguous. The germline V gene has CDR1 SGHTA and CDR2 FQGNSA. CDR3 length equals 14 residues. V was clipped by 5 bases and J by 2 bases, with 11 bases between them. CDR3 amino acids: CASSLAAATDTQYF. The CDR3 DNA reads TGTGCCAGCAGCCTCGCGGCAGCCACAGATACGCAGTATTTT.

V is TRBV25-1 and J is TRBJ1-2, with D maybe TRBD1 (5 bases). This CDR3 is built from 14 residues. Germline CDR1 is MGHDK and CDR2 is SYGVNS. Trimming shortened V by 3 bases and J by 3 bases, and 11 bases separated the two germline ends. CDR3 nucleotide sequence: TGTGCCAGCAGTGAGCCGGGACGCCACTATGGCTACACCTTC. This sequence encodes CASSEPGRHYGYTF.

The rearrangement joins TRBV20-1 to TRBJ2-6; D unresolved. V was trimmed by 4 bases and J by 0 bases, leaving 7 bases between them. CDR3 size: 14 residues. CDR1 is DFQATT, CDR2 SNEGSKA, per germline (reference sequence). CDR3 residues: CSANPASGANVLTF. The CDR3 DNA follows: TGCAGTGCTAACCCGGCCTCTGGGGCCAACGTCCTGACTTTC.

The rearrangement uses TRBV20-1 and TRBJ2-7; the match to TRBD2 covers 13 bases. V dropped 0 bases and J dropped 10; count of bases not matched to a gene: 6. In germline, CDR1 is DFQATT, CDR2 SNEGSKA (reference sequence). The CDR3 is 14 residues long. In nucleotides, the CDR3 is TGCAGTGCTAGAGATGTGGGACTAGCGGGAAACCAGTACTTC. Translation gives CSARDVGLAGNQYF.

The rearrangement uses TRBV4-2 and TRBJ2-7; 9 bases fit TRBD1. The germline V gene encodes CDR1 LGHNA and CDR2 YNFKEQ. The CDR3 covers 14 residues. J gave up 4 bases and V 2 bases, and 3 bases lay outside the gene matches. DNA for the CDR3: TGTGCCAGCAGCCAAACAGGGGGCCAGTACGAGCAGTACTTC. This gives the protein CASSQTGGQYEQYF.

This clonotype was recorded only once. The genes are TRBV5-1 and TRBJ2-1, with 9 bases that match TRBD2. Germline V CDR1 and CDR2: SGHRS, YFSETQ. The CDR3 spans 17 residues. V trimming: 0 bases; J trimming: 6 bases; junction bases outside the gene matches: 10. This CDR3 reads CASSLAPGLAGPNEQFF. The CDR3 coding sequence is TGCGCCAGCAGCTTGGCACCGGGACTAGCCGGGCCCAATGAGCAGTTCTTC.

This clonotype was found many times. This rearrangement joins TRBV29-1 to TRBJ2-5; D unresolved. Per the germline V gene, CDR1 is SQVTM and CDR2 is ANQGSEA. Between the trimmed V and J ends, which lost 4 bases and 5 bases, there was a span of 8 bases. This CDR3 is 11 amino acids long. This CDR3 reads CSVVSRETQYF. The CDR3, as DNA: TGCAGCGTTGTCTCACGGGAGACCCAGTACTTC.

This clonotype was recorded at least ten times. The CDR3 loop reads CASSPRTPGGNTEAFF. Written as DNA, the CDR3 is TGTGCCAGCAGCCCACGGACGCCAGGGGGAAACACTGAAGCTTTCTTT. The chain combines TRBV27 with TRBJ1-1; 7 bases are shared with TRBD1. The V gene's germline CDR1 is MNHEY and CDR2 SMNVEV (reference sequence). The CDR3 loop spans 16 amino acids. V lost 6 bases to trimming and J lost 2 bases; unmatched junction nucleotides: 12.

The sample holds many counts of this clonotype. One junction end does not reproduce the germline sequence, and a read error may be involved. The CDR3 nucleotides read TGCAGTGCTCGAGAATCCCCCTACAATGAGCAGTTCTTC. Encoded protein: CSARESPYNEQFF. The V call is TRBV20-1, the J call TRBJ2-1; no definite D call. This CDR3 has 13 residues. CDR1 DFQATT and CDR2 SNEGSKA come from the germline V gene (reference sequence).

This clonotype was seen a few times. The V and J genes are TRBV20-1 and TRBJ2-7; 10 bases are a match to TRBD2. Germline loops: CDR1 DFQATT, CDR2 SNEGSKA (reference sequence). The CDR3 is 15 residues long. The V segment lost 5 bases and the J segment 8 bases; nucleotides outside the gene matches: 15. In DNA, the CDR3 is TGCAGTGCTTTTCTCACCGGGACTAGCGACTCTAAGCAGTACTTC. Amino acids: CSAFLTGTSDSKQYF.

The chain couples TRBV7-8 to TRBJ2-7; D is ambiguous. The length of the CDR3 is 14 residues. The germline gives CDR1 SGHVS, CDR2 FQNEAQ. V was trimmed by 1 base and J by 2 bases, leaving 9 bases between them. The DNA of the CDR3 is TGTGCCAGCAGCTTAGTCCTCCGGCCCTACGAGCAGTACTTC. It codes for CASSLVLRPYEQYF.

The V call is TRBV15, the J call TRBJ2-5; the match to TRBD1 covers 11 bases. Germline values: CDR1 LNHNV, CDR2 YYDKDF (reference sequence). Germline trimming cut 0 bases from V and 4 bases from J; bases unmatched to any gene: 7. The CDR3 contains 17 residues. In DNA form, the CDR3 reads TGTGCCACCAGCAGAGATTTAGGACAGGGGGCGGGAGAGACCCAGTACTTC. Translated, it gives CATSRDLGQGAGETQYF.

This clonotype came up a few times. The rearrangement joins TRBV30 to TRBJ2-7; D tentatively fits TRBD1 or TRBD2 (5 bases each). With 2 bases removed from V and 5 bases from J, the gap between germline ends came to 16 bases. The germline V gene has CDR1 GTSNPN and CDR2 SVGIG (reference sequence). This CDR3 region has 14 residues. The CDR3 loop is CAWSQAAWGNEQYF. CDR3 sequence (DNA): TGTGCCTGGAGTCAGGCTGCGTGGGGGAACGAGCAGTACTTC.

This clonotype came up many times. V is TRBV20-1 and J is TRBJ2-7; 7 nucleotides agree with TRBD1. Trimming at V came to 3 bases and at J to 7 bases, leaving 21 bases not matched to a gene. The CDR3 consists of 17 residues. The germline CDR1 and CDR2 sequences are DFQATT and SNEGSKA (reference sequence). The CDR3 DNA reads TGCAGTGCTAGTACAGGGCCCCACAGGGGAGATCTGGGGGAGCAGTACTTC. The encoded protein is CSASTGPHRGDLGEQYF.

In its sample, this clonotype was seen a few times. This chain joins TRBV3-1 and TRBJ2-2; no reliable D call. V was pared by 7 bases and J by 0 bases, with 6 bases between. This CDR3 region has 13 residues. Germline lookup yields CDR1 LGHDT and CDR2 YNNKEL (reference sequence). The CDR3 coding sequence is TGTGCCAGCACCCCAGCGAACACCGGGGAGCTGTTTTTT. This gives the protein CASTPANTGELFF.

The chain couples TRBV6-2 or TRBV6-3 to TRBJ1-5, with a tentative D call TRBD1 (5 bases). The length of the CDR3 is 15 residues. The V end was cut by 2 bases, the J end by 2 bases, with 10 bases between. Germline loops: CDR1 MNHEY, CDR2 SVGEGT. CDR3 residues: CASSYGGLGNQPQHF. CDR3 DNA: TGTGCCAGCAGTTACGGGGGTTTGGGCAATCAGCCCCAGCATTTT.

The rearrangement links TRBV20-1 to TRBJ2-4; TRBD2 matches 10 bases. V shed 4 bases and J 0 bases; nucleotides not matched to a gene: 12. CDR3 length equals 18 residues. Germline V CDR1 and CDR2: DFQATT, SNEGSKA (reference sequence). CDR3 nucleotide sequence: TGCAGTGCTATTCAAGCTAGCGGGGGATTCTTAGCCAAAAACATTCAGTACTTC. Protein product: CSAIQASGGFLAKNIQYF.

In this sample, this clonotype turned up a few times. V and J are TRBV10-3 and TRBJ2-5, with D tentatively TRBD2 (6 bases). In germline, CDR1 is ENHRY, CDR2 SYGVKD. This CDR3 has 13 amino acids. Trimming removed 4 bases from V and 4 bases from J, with 10 bases in between. The CDR3, as DNA: TGTGCCATCAGTGGCGGGACTGCAGAGACCCAGTACTTC. Protein sequence: CAISGGTAETQYF.

The chain uses TRBV27 and TRBJ2-2; D not certain. Trimming took off 6 bases at V and 4 bases at J, with 18 bases between the two ends. The germline CDR1 and CDR2 sequences are MNHEY and SMNVEV (reference sequence). The CDR3 has 16 residues. The CDR3 sequence is CASSRTTASGTGELFF. CDR3 nucleotides: TGTGCCAGCAGCCGTACGACCGCGTCGGGCACCGGGGAGCTGTTTTTT.